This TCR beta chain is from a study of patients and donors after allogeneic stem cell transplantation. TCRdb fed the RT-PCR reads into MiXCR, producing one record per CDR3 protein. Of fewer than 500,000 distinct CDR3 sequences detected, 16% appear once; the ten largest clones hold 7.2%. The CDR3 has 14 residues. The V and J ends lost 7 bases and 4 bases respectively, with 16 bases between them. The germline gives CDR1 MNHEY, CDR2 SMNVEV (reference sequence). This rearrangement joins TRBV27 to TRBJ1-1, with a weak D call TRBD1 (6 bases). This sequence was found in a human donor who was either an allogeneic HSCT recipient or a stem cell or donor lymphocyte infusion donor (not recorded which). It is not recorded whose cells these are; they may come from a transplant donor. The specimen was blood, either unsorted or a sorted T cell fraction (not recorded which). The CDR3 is CASNLYGGGTEAFF. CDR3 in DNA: TGTGCCAGCAACCTCTATGGGGGCGGCACTGAAGCTTTCTTT.